This T cell receptor (beta chain) was found in a study of blood T cells in healthy people across ages. As for this clonotype: The target antigen is unknown.

A second 7 to 11 cycle PCR used barcoded and J-beta primers. In TCRdb, the 5' RACE reads were re-called with MiXCR into one record per CDR3 protein. The sample yields around 970,000 distinct CDR3 sequences, about 53% seen once. CDR3 size: 13 residues. V shed 11 bases, J shed 4 bases, and the junction held 8 bases outside the gene matches. From germline, CDR1 is MNHNY and CDR2 SVGAGI (reference sequence). Study conclusions and caveats: Donor CMV infection status was unknown, possibly confounding age-related changes in expanded clonotypes. Diversity of TCR beta per million T cells declined in a roughly linear way with age.

The receptor was isolated from a woman aged 60 to 75 in good health. Material for sequencing was blood. V usage is TRBV6-6 and J usage is TRBJ1-1, with 9 bases that match TRBD1. The CDR3 spells CACSDRGITEAFF. CDR3 nucleotide sequence: TGTGCCTGCTCGGACAGGGGAATCACTGAAGCTTTCTTT.